The sequence of this T cell receptor (beta chain) was determined in a study of cytomegalovirus exposure and HLA in healthy donors. At the level of the study: A data release that came early held around 85 million unique TCRs from HLA-typed donors.

Study-level results: Among the CMV-associated chains, three were confirmed in vitro as specific for CMV antigens. Overall, about 160 TCR beta chains were annotated as cytomegalovirus-associated.

The sample holds a few counts of this clone. Its cognate antigen is unknown. The PCR employed 60 Vbeta primers together with 13 Jbeta primers. Profiling relied on immunoSEQ multiplex PCR, and the TCRdb table lists in-frame clones only, not all of them. In the table there are 100,000 to 150,000 clones, approximately 82% of which are singletons. V gave up 11 bases and J gave up 7 bases; unmatched junction bases: 8. Germline CDR1 and CDR2: ENHRY and SYGVKD. The CDR3 runs 13 residues. The sequenced sample consisted of PBMCs. The source is a boy aged 2 to 10 in good health and CMV-seronegative. The chain joins TRBV10-3 to TRBJ1-6; 7 nucleotides align to TRBD1. The DNA of the CDR3 is TGTGCCTGTGTGGGGACAGAGAATTCACCCCTCCACTTT. It translates to CACVGTENSPLHF.